This passage covers 27 T cell receptor beta chains from one sample sequenced in a study of blood T cells in healthy people across ages (dated by TCRdb to between 2014 and 2017). The library was built by means of 5' RACE. Instrument used: Illumina HiSeq 2500. A second PCR of roughly 6 to 12 cycles was performed with a sample-barcoded 5' primer and a J-beta primer mix. TCRdb reanalyzed the raw reads on its own, using fastp at Q25 for trimming and MiXCR for clone calling, and kept in-frame beta chains. Each CDR3 protein gets just one entry, which takes the most common genes and DNA from the rows behind it. For this sample there are 600,000 to 850,000 distinct CDR3 sequences; roughly 25% appear just once. Together, the top ten hold 8% to 10% of the sample. These same data were also listed under a study on T cells of mothers and their children.

Sequencing was done on a sample of blood. The receptors derive from a boy between 10 and 17 years old in good health.

This clonotype came up a few times. The gene calls are TRBV11-2 and TRBJ2-7, with D perhaps TRBD1 or TRBD2 (5 bases each). Germline V gene sequence: CDR1 SGHAT, CDR2 FQNNGV. The CDR3 is 15 amino acids. V gave up 5 bases and J gave up 7 bases, with 21 bases separating them. The CDR3 protein is CASSPQVGAAGEQYF. The CDR3 DNA follows: TGTGCCAGCAGCCCCCAGGTGGGAGCCGCAGGGGAGCAGTACTTC. The variable domain in full, with the rest retrieved from reference TRBV11-2 and TRBJ2-7, is EAGVAQSPRYKIIEKRQSVAFWCNPISGHATLYWYQQILGQGPKLLIQFQNNGVVDDSQLPKDRFSAERLKGVDSTLKIQPAKLEDSAVYLCASSPQVGAAGEQYFGPGTRLTVT.

CDR3 sequence reads: CASMAGTSGNNEQFF. CDR3 nucleotide sequence: TGCGCCAGCATGGCCGGGACTAGCGGGAACAATGAGCAGTTCTTC. The rearrangement uses TRBV10-2 and TRBJ2-7; 13 bases are a match to TRBD2. TRBJ2-1 explains the end of the DNA better; the J call may be wrong. CDR3 length: 15 amino acids. Looked up from germline, CDR1 is WSHSY and CDR2 is SAAADI.

This chain uses TRBV29-1 with TRBJ2-1; 10 bases are a match to TRBD2. CDR1 is SQVTM, CDR2 ANQGSEA, per germline. The V and J ends lost 1 base and 1 base, in that order; junction bases with no gene match: 4. The CDR3 is 16 amino acids. For the CDR3, the DNA is TGCAGCGTTGAAGTCCCTAGCGGGAGTTCCTACAATGAGCAGTTCTTC. Translation: CSVEVPSGSSYNEQFF.

J is TRBJ2-5 and V is TRBV7-9; D is ambiguous. The CDR3 is 15 residues long. The V end lost 4 bases, the J end lost 4 bases, and 16 bases lay between the germline ends. CDR1 and CDR2 (germline): SEHNR, FQNEAQ (reference sequence). The CDR3 DNA reads TGTGCCAGCAGCTCTGGTTTGGGCTGGGGAGAGACCCAGTACTTC. Translating it yields CASSSGLGWGETQYF.

This rearrangement joins TRBV3-1 to TRBJ2-3, with D perhaps matching TRBD2 (6 bases). The CDR3 spans 13 residues. CDR1 and CDR2 from the germline V gene are LGHDT and YNNKEL (reference sequence). Between the trimmed V and J ends, which lost 2 bases and 5 bases, there was a span of 8 bases. The CDR3 protein is CASSQWEVDTQYF. The DNA for the CDR3 is TGTGCCAGCAGCCAATGGGAGGTAGATACGCAGTATTTT.

This clonotype was detected only a few times. The chain couples TRBV12-3 or TRBV12-4 to TRBJ1-1, with 7 nucleotides matching TRBD1. The CDR3 runs to 16 residues. Losses at the gene ends were 5 bases for V and 3 bases for J; bases not matched to a gene: 12. The CDR3 loop is CASSPRQGGADTEAFF. In DNA, the CDR3 is TGTGCCAGCAGTCCAAGACAGGGTGGCGCGGACACTGAAGCTTTCTTT.

This clonotype showed up just a few times. This sequence joins TRBV3-1 and TRBJ2-1; D is undetermined. V gave up 3 bases and J gave up 9 bases, with 15 bases separating them. The CDR3 spans 14 residues. In germline, CDR1 is LGHDT, CDR2 YNNKEL (reference sequence). The CDR3 sequence: CASSHQVSPLEQFF. CDR3 nucleotide sequence: TGTGCCAGCAGCCACCAAGTTAGTCCCCTTGAGCAGTTCTTC.

The rearrangement joins TRBV27 to TRBJ2-7; the D gene is possibly TRBD2 (5 bases). Germline lookup yields CDR1 MNHEY and CDR2 SMNVEV (reference sequence). Trimming left V 2 bases short and J 6 bases short, with 14 bases between. The CDR3 is 14 amino acids. CDR3 sequence (DNA): TGTGCCAGCAGTTTAACACAGACTACCTGCGAGCAGTACTTC. This encodes CASSLTQTTCEQYF.

This clonotype was counted only a few times. J is TRBJ2-7 and V is TRBV2; the match to TRBD1 covers 9 bases. Germline values: CDR1 SNHLY, CDR2 FYNNEI. The CDR3 sequence is 13 residues long. V was clipped by 7 bases and J by 5 bases; unmatched bases: 6. CDR3: CASMRDRVDEQYF. CDR3 DNA: TGTGCCAGCATGAGGGACAGGGTGGACGAGCAGTACTTC.

The CDR3 DNA is TGTGCCATCAGTGAGATGAGCGGGGGGGCACAAGAGCAGTTCTTC. The encoded protein is CAISEMSGGAQEQFF. The J gene is TRBJ2-1, the V gene TRBV10-3, with 10 bases that match TRBD2. The CDR3 has 15 amino acids. Losses at the gene ends were 2 bases for V and 10 bases for J; bases not matched to a gene: 8. Germline V lookup: CDR1 ENHRY, CDR2 SYGVKD.

This rearrangement joins TRBV6-5 to TRBJ2-5; D unclear. Trimming cost V 6 bases and J 5 bases, with 16 bases left between them. The germline V gene has CDR1 MNHEY and CDR2 SVGAGI. The CDR3 runs 14 residues. The CDR3 loop is CASSPLGVSETQYF. The CDR3, as DNA: TGTGCCAGCAGCCCGTTAGGCGTGTCCGAGACCCAGTACTTC.

In this sample, this clonotype turned up a few times. This sequence joins TRBV20-1 and TRBJ2-2, with a weak D call TRBD2 (5 bases). Germline V gene sequence: CDR1 DFQATT, CDR2 SNEGSKA (reference sequence). V gave up 6 bases and J gave up 0 bases, with 8 bases separating them. The CDR3 extends over 13 amino acids. This CDR3 is CSATLANTGELFF. The CDR3 bases are TGCAGTGCCACACTAGCGAACACCGGGGAGCTGTTTTTT.

This clonotype showed up just a few times. This rearrangement joins TRBV12-3 or TRBV12-4 to TRBJ1-3; D is unresolved. V lost 6 bases to trimming and J lost 3 bases, with 9 bases between them. The CDR3 is 13 residues long. Written as DNA, the CDR3 is TGTGCCAGCAGGCCCAAGGTTGGAAACACCATATATTTT. Encoded protein: CASRPKVGNTIYF.

This clonotype was counted a few times. The gene calls are TRBV29-1 and TRBJ2-7, with a possible D match to TRBD1 (6 bases). The CDR3 consists of 13 residues. Trimming stripped 8 bases from V and 1 base from J, with 15 bases between. Germline V gives CDR1 SQVTM, CDR2 ANQGSEA. The CDR3 sequence: CSIWDIESYEQYF. The CDR3 DNA reads TGCAGCATTTGGGACATCGAATCCTACGAGCAGTACTTC.

This clonotype was counted between two and nine times. The CDR3 region is CSVGGGVGNQPQHF. The CDR3 DNA sequence: TGCAGCGTTGGAGGGGGAGTCGGCAATCAGCCCCAGCATTTT. This rearrangement joins TRBV29-1 to TRBJ1-5; TRBD1 might be the D (6 bases). From germline, CDR1 is SQVTM and CDR2 ANQGSEA. V was cut by 4 bases and J by 2 bases, with 12 bases left in between. The CDR3 is made up of 14 amino acids.

This chain connects TRBV4-1 to TRBJ2-7; 10 nucleotides match TRBD1. The junction had 3 bases not matched to a gene; V was cut back by 5 bases and J by 2 bases. CDR1 and CDR2 from the germline V gene are MGHRA and YSYEKL. This CDR3 contains 14 residues. The CDR3 sequence is CASSETGGTYEQYF. CDR3 nucleotide sequence: TGCGCCAGCAGCGAGACAGGGGGCACCTACGAGCAGTACTTC.

A few counts support this clonotype. The chain is built from TRBV14 and TRBJ1-1, with D uncertain. CDR1 is SGHDN and CDR2 is FVKESK in the germline V gene. Trimming left V 4 bases short and J 6 bases short, with 12 bases between. This CDR3 contains 13 residues. The DNA for the CDR3 is TGTGCCAGCAGCCCCGGCTACTCTCCTGAAGCTTTCTTT. It translates to CASSPGYSPEAFF.

The genes are TRBV29-1 and TRBJ2-2; 7 bases agree with TRBD2. The V gene end was trimmed by 4 bases and the J gene end by 2 bases; junction bases not matched to a gene: 10. This CDR3 has 16 amino acids. The germline V gene has CDR1 SQVTM and CDR2 ANQGSEA. The CDR3 nucleotides are TGCAGCGTTGTAGTGGACGGGAGGCTAAACACCGGGGAGCTGTTTTTT. This sequence encodes CSVVVDGRLNTGELFF.

This clonotype has more than one count but fewer than ten. CDR3 sequence: CASSRPSGSTDTQYF. Here the CDR3 DNA reads TGTGCCAGCAGTAGGCCTAGCGGGTCCACAGATACGCAGTATTTT. This sequence joins TRBV6-2 or TRBV6-3 and TRBJ2-3, with TRBD2 identical over 8 bases. The V gene end was trimmed by 5 bases and the J gene end by 2 bases; junction bases not matched to a gene: 6. The CDR3 length is 15 residues. CDR1 and CDR2 from the germline V gene are MNHEY and SVGEGT.

The rearrangement joins TRBV5-1 to TRBJ2-5, with 8 positions matching TRBD1. Germline CDR1 reads SGHRS; CDR2 reads YFSETQ. The CDR3 contains 18 residues. Germline trimming cut 4 bases from V and 2 bases from J; bases unmatched to any gene: 16. The CDR3 bases are TGCGCCAGCAGCCCAAGACAGGGGAGCCTTAATCCACAAGAGACCCAGTACTTC. Its translation is CASSPRQGSLNPQETQYF.

This clonotype was recorded a few times. J is TRBJ1-5 and V is TRBV10-3; a weak D match, TRBD1 (5 bases). The V gene's germline CDR1 is ENHRY and CDR2 SYGVKD. The germline V and J ends were trimmed by 5 bases and 6 bases, with 14 bases remaining between them. The CDR3 consists of 14 residues. CDR3 region: CAISQSAGIQPQHF. For the CDR3, the DNA is TGTGCCATCAGTCAATCGGCAGGGATTCAGCCCCAGCATTTT.

The J gene is TRBJ2-5, the V gene TRBV2; the D is unclear. This CDR3 is built from 15 residues. Trimming pared 2 bases from V and 2 bases from J, leaving 12 bases between. Germline assignment: CDR1 SNHLY and CDR2 FYNNEI. CDR3 residues: CASSELTDPQETQYF. Written as DNA, the CDR3 is TGTGCCAGCAGTGAACTAACGGATCCTCAAGAGACCCAGTACTTC.

The chain links TRBV20-1 to TRBJ2-1; 9 bases line up with TRBD2. Trimming at V came to 6 bases and at J to 2 bases, leaving 8 bases not matched to a gene. Looked up from germline, CDR1 is DFQATT and CDR2 is SNEGSKA (reference sequence). The CDR3 loop spans 15 amino acids. The CDR3 region is CSAAPASGAYNEQFF. The DNA for the CDR3 is TGCAGTGCAGCCCCCGCTAGCGGGGCCTACAATGAGCAGTTCTTC.

With regard to this clonotype: One end of the junction does not line up with germline, which may come from a read error. V is TRBV7-9 and J is TRBJ1-2; the D gene is possibly TRBD1 (6 bases). The CDR3 is made up of 15 amino acids. The germline V gene encodes CDR1 SEHNR and CDR2 FQNEAQ (reference sequence). CDR3 nucleotides: TGTGCCAGCAGCTCCGCGGGGGGCGCAGACTATGGCTACCCCTTC. It translates to CASSSAGGADYGYPF. Filled out from reference TRBV7-9 and TRBJ1-2, the complete variable domain reads DTGVSQNPRHKITKRGQNVTFRCDPISEHNRLYWYRQTLGQGPEFLTYFQNEAQLEKSRLLSDRFSAERPKGSFSTLEIQRTEQGDSAMYLCASSSAGGADYGYPFGSGTRLTVV.

V usage is TRBV28 and J usage is TRBJ1-2, with D unresolved. Trimming took 3 bases from V and 4 from J, leaving 9 bases between them. Per the germline V gene, CDR1 is MDHEN and CDR2 is SYDVKM. The CDR3 runs 13 residues. CDR3 amino acids: CASSLPESYGYTF. CDR3 in DNA: TGTGCCAGCAGTTTGCCAGAGTCCTATGGCTACACCTTC.

This sequence joins TRBV10-3 and TRBJ2-5, with D possibly matching TRBD2 (5 bases). V was clipped by 10 bases and J by 5 bases, with 23 bases between them. There are 15 residues in the CDR3. Germline values: CDR1 ENHRY, CDR2 SYGVKD. This CDR3 reads CATGPGKLLSETQYF. CDR3 nucleotides: TGTGCCACGGGTCCGGGGAAACTCTTATCTGAGACCCAGTACTTC.

This chain joins TRBV4-1 and TRBJ2-5, with no clear D. Looked up from germline, CDR1 is MGHRA and CDR2 is YSYEKL. V lost 1 base and J lost 2, with 14 bases in between. This CDR3 has 16 residues. The CDR3 DNA is TGCGCCAGCAGCCAAGGGCCGGTGGCGGAACAAGAGACCCAGTACTTC. Amino acid sequence: CASSQGPVAEQETQYF.